The 18 T cell receptor beta chains reported below all come from one sample, sequenced in a study of T cell clones after liver transplantation. The method was immunoSEQ multiplex PCR; TCRdb's version includes in-frame clones alone and lacks a portion of them. This sample has approximately 72,000 clones, with about 92% found just once. The material sequenced was CD4+ T cells from blood, taken before liver transplant. The receptors here all came from a human donor who received a liver transplant.

This chain joins TRBV5-4 and TRBJ1-2, with a tentative D call TRBD1 (5 bases). The CDR3 runs to 14 residues. V was pared by 2 bases and J by 8 bases, with 16 bases between. Germline loops: CDR1 SGHNT, CDR2 YYREEE (reference sequence). The CDR3 spells CASSLETAPGGYTF. In DNA, the CDR3 is TGTGCCAGCAGCTTAGAGACAGCCCCTGGGGGCTACACCTTC.

The chain uses TRBV6-1 and TRBJ1-1; D gene unclear. Per germline, CDR1 MNHNS and CDR2 SASEGT. The V end was cut by 4 bases, the J end by 6 bases, with 15 bases between. This CDR3 region has 14 residues. The DNA of the CDR3 is TGTGCCAGCAGTGGTAGGACGCATGGCGCTGAAGCTTTCTTT. The encoded protein is CASSGRTHGAEAFF.

The V gene is TRBV27, the J gene TRBJ2-1; TRBD2 aligns across 15 bases. The CDR3 contains 17 residues. Germline V gives CDR1 MNHEY, CDR2 SMNVEV (reference sequence). Trimming took 5 bases from V and 2 from J; bases not matched to a gene: 4. The CDR3 region is CASSKGLAGGPYNEQFF. The CDR3 bases are TGTGCCAGCAGTAAAGGACTAGCGGGAGGGCCCTACAATGAGCAGTTCTTC.

The chain links TRBV29-1 to TRBJ2-7; 9 nucleotides line up with TRBD1. The CDR3 contains 13 residues. Losses at the gene ends were 4 bases for V and 4 bases for J; bases not matched to a gene: 5. Germline loops: CDR1 SQVTM, CDR2 ANQGSEA. This CDR3 is CSVADRGGYEQYF. The DNA for the CDR3 is TGCAGCGTTGCGGACAGGGGAGGGTACGAGCAGTACTTC.

This chain connects TRBV7-6 to TRBJ2-5; D uncertain. The CDR3 spans 11 residues. Trimming cost V 5 bases and J 4 bases, with 5 bases left between them. The germline CDR1 and CDR2 sequences are SGHVS and FNYEAQ. The CDR3 region has the DNA TGTGCCAGCAGCCCCCGAGAGACCCAGTACTTC. It encodes CASSPRETQYF.

The chain has TRBV30 and TRBJ2-7; TRBD1 agrees at 7 bases. The CDR3 is 14 residues long. Germline V gene data show CDR1 as GTSNPN and CDR2 as SVGIG (reference sequence). J was trimmed by 7 bases and V by 1 base; bases with no gene match: 10. This chain's CDR3 is CAWSEGAWVGEQYF. The CDR3 nucleotides are TGTGCCTGGAGTGAGGGGGCGTGGGTGGGTGAGCAGTACTTC.

V gene TRBV19 combines with J gene TRBJ2-3; weak D call: TRBD1 (5 bases). The CDR3 sequence is 17 residues long. The ends were cut back, 0 bases at V and 2 bases at J, with 15 bases in the middle. Germline V lookup: CDR1 LNHDA, CDR2 SQIVND (reference sequence). The DNA for the CDR3 is TGTGCCAGTAGTATAGATCGGCCAGGGCCTTACACAGATACGCAGTATTTT. It encodes CASSIDRPGPYTDTQYF.

The rearrangement uses TRBV28 and TRBJ2-7; the D gene is possibly TRBD2 (5 bases). The CDR3 runs to 13 residues. The germline V and J ends were trimmed by 5 bases and 3 bases, with 11 bases remaining between them. Per the germline V gene, CDR1 is MDHEN and CDR2 is SYDVKM. This CDR3 is CASSEFAGYEQYF. Written as DNA, the CDR3 is TGTGCCAGCAGTGAGTTTGCGGGCTACGAGCAGTACTTC.

The V and J genes are TRBV11-3 and TRBJ2-7, with D hard to call. The V end lost 4 bases, the J end lost 6 bases, and 1 base lay between the germline ends. Germline CDR1 is SGHNT and CDR2 is YENEEA. The CDR3 length is 9 residues. CDR3 nucleotide sequence: TGTGCCAGCAGCTGCGAGCAGTACTTC. Protein: CASSCEQYF.

The rearrangement uses TRBV20-1 and TRBJ2-3; D is ambiguous. Trimming stripped 0 bases from V and 5 bases from J, with 3 bases between. CDR1 and CDR2 (germline): DFQATT, SNEGSKA (reference sequence). CDR3 length: 11 amino acids. CDR3 nucleotide sequence: TGCAGTGCTAGAGAGCGAGATACGCAGTATTTT. This encodes CSARERDTQYF.

The chain carries TRBV2 and TRBJ2-1; no clear D gene. The CDR3 contains 10 residues. CDR1 and CDR2 from the germline V gene are SNHLY and FYNNEI. Trimming removed 5 bases at V and 10 bases at J, with 6 bases between. CDR3 in DNA: TGTGCCAGCAGTTCCCGAGAGCAGTTCTTC. It codes for CASSSREQFF.

V is TRBV20-1 and J is TRBJ2-3; D ambiguous. Germline CDR1 is DFQATT and CDR2 is SNEGSKA (reference sequence). The CDR3 has 11 residues. CDR3 sequence: CSAGRKDTQYF. CDR3 DNA: TGCAGCGCAGGAAGGAAGGATACGCAGTATTTT.

The rearrangement links TRBV11-3 to TRBJ1-4; the D gene is possibly TRBD1 (5 bases). The germline V gene encodes CDR1 SGHNT and CDR2 YENEEA. V was pared by 3 bases and J by 1 base, with 6 bases between. This CDR3 spans 14 amino acids. The CDR3, as DNA: TGTGCCAGCAGCTTCGACAGAACTAATGAAAAACTGTTTTTT. Translation: CASSFDRTNEKLFF. The entire variable domain, with the rest obtained from reference TRBV11-3 and TRBJ1-4, is as follows: EAGVVQSPRYKIIEKKQPVAFWCNPISGHNTLYWYLQNLGQGPELLIRYENEEAVDDSQLPKDRFSAERLKGVDSTLKIQPAELGDSAVYLCASSFDRTNEKLFFGSGTQLSVL.

The chain links TRBV7-2 to TRBJ2-7, with a tentative D call TRBD1 (7 bases). The V end was cut by 5 bases, the J end by 3 bases, with 8 bases between. The CDR3 runs 12 residues. The germline V gene has CDR1 SGHTA and CDR2 FQGNSA. The CDR3 bases are TGTGCCAGCAGCCAGGGGGGCTACGAGCAGTACTTC. As protein: CASSQGGYEQYF. Filled out from reference TRBV7-2 and TRBJ2-7, the complete variable domain reads GAGVSQSPSNKVTEKGKDVELRCDPISGHTALYWYRQSLGQGLEFLIYFQGNSAPDKSGLPSDRFSAERTGGSVSTLTIQRTQQEDSAVYLCASSQGGYEQYFGPGTRLTVT.

This rearrangement joins TRBV28 to TRBJ2-2, with D unclear. Germline V gives CDR1 MDHEN, CDR2 SYDVKM. The CDR3 has 13 residues. V dropped 10 bases and J dropped 5 bases, with 14 bases sitting between them. Written as DNA, the CDR3 is TGTGCCACGATCGTGGGGTGGACCGGGGAGCTGTTTTTT. Encoded protein: CATIVGWTGELFF.

This sequence joins TRBV27 and TRBJ2-3; D may correspond to TRBD1 or TRBD2 (5 bases each). V gave up 5 bases and J gave up 8 bases, with 20 bases separating them. CDR3 length: 15 residues. CDR1 and CDR2 from the germline V gene are MNHEY and SMNVEV (reference sequence). The CDR3 DNA reads TGTGCCAGCAGTCCCAGGGTAGAGCGAGCGGCTACGCAGTATTTT. The encoded protein is CASSPRVERAATQYF.

The chain is built from TRBV5-6 and TRBJ1-2, with D hard to call. In germline, CDR1 is SGHDT, CDR2 YYEEEE. The CDR3 is made up of 15 amino acids. The V gene lost 0 bases and the J gene lost 6 bases, with 15 bases spanning the gap. The CDR3 spells CASSLGWLSVNGYTF. For the CDR3, the DNA is TGTGCCAGCAGCTTGGGCTGGCTATCGGTTAATGGCTACACCTTC.

The V and J genes are TRBV2 and TRBJ2-1; 7 bases are shared with TRBD1. Germline loops: CDR1 SNHLY, CDR2 FYNNEI. Unmatched junction bases numbered 3, after V lost 6 bases and J lost 4 bases. There are 13 residues in the CDR3. CDR3 coding DNA: TGTGCCAGCAGCCCGGACAGGTACAATGAGCAGTTCTTC. Translated: CASSPDRYNEQFF.